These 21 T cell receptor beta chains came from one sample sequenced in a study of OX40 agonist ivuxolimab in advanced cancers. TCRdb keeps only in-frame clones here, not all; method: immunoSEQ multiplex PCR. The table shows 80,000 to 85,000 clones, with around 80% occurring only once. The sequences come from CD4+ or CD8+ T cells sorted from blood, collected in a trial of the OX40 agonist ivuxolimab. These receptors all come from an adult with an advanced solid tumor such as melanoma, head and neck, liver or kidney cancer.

The CDR3 loop reads CASSLTSKNNEQFF. DNA for the CDR3: TGTGCCAGCAGTTTGACTAGCAAGAACAATGAGCAGTTCTTC. This chain uses TRBV28 with TRBJ2-1; the match to TRBD2 covers 7 bases. Germline CDR1 and CDR2: MDHEN and SYDVKM. This CDR3 spans 14 amino acids. The J segment lost 5 bases and the V segment lost 3 bases, leaving 4 bases of the junction unmatched.

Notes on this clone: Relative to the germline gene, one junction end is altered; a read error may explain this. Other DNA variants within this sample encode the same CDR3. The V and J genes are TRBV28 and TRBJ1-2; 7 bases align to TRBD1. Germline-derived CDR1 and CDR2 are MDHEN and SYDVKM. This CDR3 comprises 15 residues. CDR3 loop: CASSVTGRGTYGYTF. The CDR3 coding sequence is TGTGCCAGCAGTGTGACAGGGCGAGGTACCTATGGCTACACTTTC.

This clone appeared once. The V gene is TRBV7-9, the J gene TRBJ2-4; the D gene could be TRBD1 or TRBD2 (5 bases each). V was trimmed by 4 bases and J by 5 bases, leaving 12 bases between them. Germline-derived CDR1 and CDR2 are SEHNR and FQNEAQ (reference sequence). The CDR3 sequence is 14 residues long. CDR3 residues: CASSSRDPQNIQYF. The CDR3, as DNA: TGTGCCAGCAGCTCCCGGGACCCCCAAAACATTCAGTACTTC.

CDR3 bases: TGCAGCGTTGTTGTAGGGTCCAATCAGCCCCAGCATTTT. This sequence encodes CSVVVGSNQPQHF. The V and J genes are TRBV29-1 and TRBJ1-5, with D hard to call. CDR3 length equals 13 residues. In germline, CDR1 is SQVTM, CDR2 ANQGSEA. V was cut by 4 bases and J by 3 bases, with 10 bases left in between.

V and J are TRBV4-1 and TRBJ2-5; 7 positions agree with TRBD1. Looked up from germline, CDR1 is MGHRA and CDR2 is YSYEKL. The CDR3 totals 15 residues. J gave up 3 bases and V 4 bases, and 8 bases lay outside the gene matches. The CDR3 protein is CASSLRSGGKETQYF. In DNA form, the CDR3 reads TGCGCCAGCAGCCTGAGATCAGGGGGTAAAGAGACCCAGTACTTC.

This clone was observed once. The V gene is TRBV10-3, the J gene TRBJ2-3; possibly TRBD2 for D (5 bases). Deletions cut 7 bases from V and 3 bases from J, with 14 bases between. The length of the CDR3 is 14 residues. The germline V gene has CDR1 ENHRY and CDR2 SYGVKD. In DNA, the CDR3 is TGTGCCATCAAGGGAGAACAGCAGACAGATACGCAGTATTTT. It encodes CAIKGEQQTDTQYF.

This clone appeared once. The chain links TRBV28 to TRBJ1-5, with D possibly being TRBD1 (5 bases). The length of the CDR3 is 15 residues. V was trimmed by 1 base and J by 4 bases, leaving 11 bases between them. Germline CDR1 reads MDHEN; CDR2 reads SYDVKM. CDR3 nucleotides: TGTGCCAGCAGTTTATTAACAGGTAATAATCAGCCCCAGCATTTT. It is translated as CASSLLTGNNQPQHF.

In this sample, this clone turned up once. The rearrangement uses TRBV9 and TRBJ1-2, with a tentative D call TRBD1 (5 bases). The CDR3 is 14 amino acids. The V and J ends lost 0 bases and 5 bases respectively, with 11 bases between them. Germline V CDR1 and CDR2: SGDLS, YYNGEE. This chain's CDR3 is CASSVALGEYGYTF. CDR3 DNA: TGTGCCAGCAGCGTAGCTTTGGGGGAGTATGGCTACACCTTC.

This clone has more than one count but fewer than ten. The CDR3 DNA is TGTGCCAGCAGCTTAGGACCCTCGGGCGGGGGGGTCCAAGAGACCCAGTACTTC. It is translated as CASSLGPSGGGVQETQYF. The chain employs TRBV7-2 and TRBJ2-5; 9 bases line up with TRBD2. CDR3 length equals 18 residues. CDR1 is SGHTA and CDR2 is FQGNSA in the germline V gene. J was trimmed by 1 base and V by 1 base; bases with no gene match: 10.

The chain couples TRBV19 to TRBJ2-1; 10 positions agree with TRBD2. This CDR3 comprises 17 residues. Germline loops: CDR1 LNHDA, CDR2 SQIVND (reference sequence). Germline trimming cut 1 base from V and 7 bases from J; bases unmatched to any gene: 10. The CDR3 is CASSIGLAGVPGNEQFF. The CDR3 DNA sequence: TGTGCCAGTAGTATAGGGCTAGCGGGAGTGCCTGGTAATGAGCAGTTCTTC.

CDR3 loop: CASSDQNRVGSPLHF. The CDR3 DNA reads TGTGCCAGCAGCGATCAAAACAGGGTCGGTTCACCCCTCCACTTT. The gene calls are TRBV9 and TRBJ1-6; D might be TRBD1 (6 bases). Trimming stripped 3 bases from V and 9 bases from J, with 16 bases between. The CDR3 loop spans 15 amino acids. Germline lookup yields CDR1 SGDLS and CDR2 YYNGEE.

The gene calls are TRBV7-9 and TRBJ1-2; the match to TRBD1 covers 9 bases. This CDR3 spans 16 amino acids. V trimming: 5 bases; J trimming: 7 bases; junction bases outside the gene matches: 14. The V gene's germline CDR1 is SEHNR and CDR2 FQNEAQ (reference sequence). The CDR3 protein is CASSPGVGDRAFGYTF. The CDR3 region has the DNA TGTGCCAGCAGCCCAGGAGTAGGGGACAGGGCATTTGGCTACACCTTC.

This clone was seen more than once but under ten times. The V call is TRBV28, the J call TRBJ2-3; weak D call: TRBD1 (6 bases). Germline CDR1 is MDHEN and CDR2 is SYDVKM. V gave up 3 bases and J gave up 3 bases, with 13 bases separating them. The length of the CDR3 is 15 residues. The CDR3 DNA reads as TGTGCCAGCAGTTTCTTGGGGGCGCAAACAGATACGCAGTATTTT. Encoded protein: CASSFLGAQTDTQYF.

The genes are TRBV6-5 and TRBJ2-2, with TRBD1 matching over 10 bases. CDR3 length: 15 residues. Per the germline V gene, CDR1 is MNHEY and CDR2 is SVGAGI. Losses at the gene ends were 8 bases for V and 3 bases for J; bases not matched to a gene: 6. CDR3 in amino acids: CASSRQGAHTGELFF. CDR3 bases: TGTGCCAGCTCACGACAGGGGGCGCACACCGGGGAGCTGTTTTTT.

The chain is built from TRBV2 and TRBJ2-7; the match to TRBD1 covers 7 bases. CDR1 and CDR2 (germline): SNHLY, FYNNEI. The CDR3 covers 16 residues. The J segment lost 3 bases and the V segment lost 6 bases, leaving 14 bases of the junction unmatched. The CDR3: CASSVSPGQKYYEQYV. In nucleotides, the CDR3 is TGTGCCAGCAGCGTATCCCCGGGACAGAAATACTACGAGCAGTACGTC.

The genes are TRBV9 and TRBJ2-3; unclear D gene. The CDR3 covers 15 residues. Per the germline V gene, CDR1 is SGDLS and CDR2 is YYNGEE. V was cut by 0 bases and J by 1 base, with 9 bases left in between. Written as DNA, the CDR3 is TGTGCCAGCAGCGTAGAATTAGTTGGCACAGATACGCAGTATTTT. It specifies CASSVELVGTDTQYF.

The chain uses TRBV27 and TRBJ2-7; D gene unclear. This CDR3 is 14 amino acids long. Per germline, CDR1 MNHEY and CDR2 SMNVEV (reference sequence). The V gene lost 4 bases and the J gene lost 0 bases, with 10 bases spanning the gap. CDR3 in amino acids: CASSWRMSSYEQYF. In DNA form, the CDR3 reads TGTGCCAGCAGTTGGCGGATGAGCTCCTACGAGCAGTACTTC.

The CDR3 protein is CASSYQAGGNTGELFF. The CDR3 bases are TGTGCCAGCAGTTACCAAGCGGGAGGAAACACCGGGGAGCTGTTTTTT. The rearrangement joins TRBV6-5 to TRBJ2-2, with 9 bases lining up with TRBD2. CDR3 length: 16 residues. V trimming: 2 bases; J trimming: 2 bases; junction bases outside the gene matches: 3. CDR1 is MNHEY, CDR2 SVGAGI, per germline.

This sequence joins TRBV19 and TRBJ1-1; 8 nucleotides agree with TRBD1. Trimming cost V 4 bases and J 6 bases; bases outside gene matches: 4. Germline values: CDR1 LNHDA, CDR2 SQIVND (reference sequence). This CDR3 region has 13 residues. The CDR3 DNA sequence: TGTGCCAGTAGTACCTGGACAGGGTCTGAAGCTTTCTTT. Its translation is CASSTWTGSEAFF.

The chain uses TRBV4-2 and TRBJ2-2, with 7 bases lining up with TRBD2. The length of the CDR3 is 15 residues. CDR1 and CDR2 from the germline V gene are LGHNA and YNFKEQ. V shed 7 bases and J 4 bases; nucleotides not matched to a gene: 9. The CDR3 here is CASNQASGITGELFF. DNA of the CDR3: TGTGCCAGCAACCAGGCTAGCGGAATCACCGGGGAGCTGTTTTTT.

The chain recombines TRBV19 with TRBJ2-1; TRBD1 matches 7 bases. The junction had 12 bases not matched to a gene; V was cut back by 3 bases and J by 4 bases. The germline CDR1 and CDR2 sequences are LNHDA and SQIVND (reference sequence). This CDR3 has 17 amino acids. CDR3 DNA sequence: TGTGCCAGTAGTATTGGTCTCGGGACAGACAAATACAATGAGCAGTTCTTC. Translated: CASSIGLGTDKYNEQFF.